This entry lists 15 T cell receptor beta chains sequenced from one sample in a study of shared clonotypes between healthy human individuals (dated by TCRdb to the early 2020s). Library preparation employed the immunoSEQ multiplex PCR assay. TCRdb took over this immuneACCESS table, retaining in-frame rearrangements with V and J assigned. Such tables are incomplete; in checked studies, under half of the missing clones stem from an unresolved V gene, and the remainder is unexplained. The sample includes about 480,000 clones, with 75% to 80% observed a single time. Together, the top ten hold roughly an eighth of the sample. The sequencing input was PBMCs. The receptors shown here come from a woman in her 40s in good health. Some clones in this sample may be carry-over from other donors' samples.

V and J are TRBV6-1 and TRBJ2-5; TRBD2 might be the D (5 bases). This CDR3 is 13 amino acids long. The V gene lost 2 bases and the J gene lost 7 bases, with 11 bases spanning the gap. The germline gives CDR1 MNHNS, CDR2 SASEGT. The CDR3 DNA is TGTGCCAGCAGTGAACCGCCCCGGGGGACCCAGTACTTC. The encoded protein is CASSEPPRGTQYF.

This chain links TRBV2 with TRBJ2-2; TRBD2 agrees at 16 bases. V was clipped by 7 bases and J by 7 bases; unmatched bases: 12. In germline, CDR1 is SNHLY, CDR2 FYNNEI. This CDR3 has 18 amino acids. CDR3 nucleotides: TGTGCCAGCACTGGAGGGACTAGCGGGAGGGGTGTGGGCGGGGAGCTGTTTTTT. This gives the protein CASTGGTSGRGVGGELFF.

In nucleotides, the CDR3 is TGTGCCAGCAGATCCGGGACTACCTCCTACGAGCAGTACTTC. Residues: CASRSGTTSYEQYF. The rearrangement links TRBV7-2 to TRBJ2-7; 7 positions agree with TRBD2. Germline CDR1 reads SGHTA; CDR2 reads FQGNSA. The CDR3 contains 14 residues. The trim removed 6 bases at V and 0 bases at J, leaving 5 bases unmatched.

This CDR3 is CASQGADGNTEAFF. CDR3 DNA: TGTGCCAGTCAGGGGGCGGATGGGAACACTGAAGCTTTCTTT. This chain uses TRBV19 with TRBJ1-1; TRBD1 matches 8 bases. V shed 8 bases and J 1 base; nucleotides not matched to a gene: 6. The CDR3 length is 14 residues. CDR1 and CDR2 from the germline V gene are LNHDA and SQIVND (reference sequence).

The count of this clone is one. This CDR3 is also generated by other DNA sequences in the sample. The rearrangement joins TRBV11-2 to TRBJ2-1, with 10 bases aligning to TRBD2. From germline, CDR1 is SGHAT and CDR2 FQNNGV. Unmatched junction bases numbered 4, after V lost 1 base and J lost 7 bases. The CDR3 has 15 amino acids. The DNA for the CDR3 is TGTGCCAGCAGCTTAGGGACTAGCGGACTAAATGAGCAGTTCTTC. Amino acid sequence: CASSLGTSGLNEQFF.

The chain carries TRBV28 and TRBJ1-5, with TRBD1 identical over 9 bases. Trimming at V came to 5 bases and at J to 4 bases, leaving 6 bases not matched to a gene. Germline V gene data show CDR1 as MDHEN and CDR2 as SYDVKM. The CDR3 is made up of 15 amino acids. The CDR3 bases are TGTGCCAGCAGTCCCACGGGACAGGGAAATCAGCCCCAGCATTTT. Protein sequence: CASSPTGQGNQPQHF. The variable domain in full, with the rest retrieved from reference TRBV28 and TRBJ1-5, is DVKVTQSSRYLVKRTGEKVFLECVQDMDHENMFWYRQDPGLGLRLIYFSYDVKMKEKGDIPEGYSVSREKKERFSLILESASTNQTSMYLCASSPTGQGNQPQHFGDGTRLSIL.

This chain joins TRBV4-1 and TRBJ2-5; TRBD2 is a possible D gene (6 bases). The germline gives CDR1 MGHRA, CDR2 YSYEKL. V was shortened by 1 base and J by 5 bases, with 14 bases between the two germline ends. This CDR3 has 15 amino acids. CDR3 sequence (DNA): TGCGCCAGCAGCCAAGGTCTCGGGAGATGGGAGACCCAGTACTTC. It specifies CASSQGLGRWETQYF.

The J gene is TRBJ1-1, the V gene TRBV7-6, with D unclear. Germline values: CDR1 SGHVS, CDR2 FNYEAQ. V lost 5 bases, J lost 0 bases, and 19 bases lay in between. The CDR3 runs to 17 residues. The CDR3 region has the DNA TGTGCCAGCAGCCCCGGGCGGGGAACCCTTATGAACACTGAAGCTTTCTTT. Amino acids: CASSPGRGTLMNTEAFF.

V usage is TRBV7-8 and J usage is TRBJ2-5; 7 nucleotides agree with TRBD1. The tail of the sequence fits TRBJ2-7 better, so the J call may be wrong. Germline V CDR1 and CDR2: SGHVS, FQNEAQ. This CDR3 contains 13 residues. The CDR3 DNA reads TGTGCCAGCAGCCCGGACAGGATTTACGAGCAGTACTTC. Amino acids: CASSPDRIYEQYF.

V gene TRBV11-2 combines with J gene TRBJ2-3, with a possible D match to TRBD2 (6 bases). The CDR3 has 16 amino acids. V lost 3 bases and J lost 1, with 14 bases in between. Germline-derived CDR1 and CDR2 are SGHAT and FQNNGV. CDR3 sequence: CASSFKTGVRTDTQYF. CDR3 nucleotides: TGTGCCAGCAGCTTTAAAACGGGAGTGCGCACAGATACGCAGTATTTT.

The genes are TRBV6-5 and TRBJ2-4; D perhaps matches TRBD2 (6 bases). Germline V gene data show CDR1 as MNHEY and CDR2 as SVGAGI. The CDR3 length is 13 residues. V lost 0 bases to trimming and J lost 6 bases, with 6 bases between them. The CDR3 reads CASSYSGGNIQYF. The CDR3 nucleotides are TGTGCCAGCAGTTACTCGGGGGGAAACATTCAGTACTTC.

This chain joins TRBV28 and TRBJ1-6, with D possibly matching TRBD1 (5 bases). Per germline, CDR1 MDHEN and CDR2 SYDVKM. There are 14 residues in the CDR3. Trimming took off 6 bases at V and 10 bases at J, with 16 bases between the two ends. The CDR3 here is CASSRLGGGSPLHF. DNA of the CDR3: TGTGCCAGCAGCCGACTCGGGGGAGGCTCACCCCTCCACTTT.

V gene TRBV4-3 combines with J gene TRBJ1-6, with a tentative D call TRBD1 (5 bases). V was clipped by 2 bases and J by 0 bases, with 8 bases between them. The CDR3 is 16 amino acids. Germline CDR1 reads LGHNA; CDR2 reads YSLEER. CDR3 sequence: CASSQLTDSYNSPLHF. For the CDR3, the DNA is TGCGCCAGCAGCCAATTGACAGACTCCTATAATTCACCCCTCCACTTT.

The rearrangement uses TRBV6-5 and TRBJ1-1; possibly TRBD1 for D (5 bases). The V end lost 5 bases, the J end lost 4 bases, and 14 bases lay between the germline ends. This CDR3 is built from 14 residues. Germline V gene sequence: CDR1 MNHEY, CDR2 SVGAGI. The CDR3, as DNA: TGTGCCAGCAGTGTCCCCGGGGGTGTCACTGAAGCTTTCTTT. It specifies CASSVPGGVTEAFF.

The chain is built from TRBV7-3 and TRBJ2-5; D gene uncertain. Germline CDR1 SGHTA, CDR2 FQGTGA. Trimming removed 1 base from V and 7 bases from J, with 13 bases in between. This CDR3 is built from 14 residues. The CDR3 sequence: CASSLMGGTGTQYF. CDR3 coding DNA: TGTGCCAGCAGCTTAATGGGTGGTACGGGGACCCAGTACTTC. Drawing the rest from reference TRBV7-3 and TRBJ2-5, the complete variable domain is GAGVSQTPSNKVTEKGKYVELRCDPISGHTALYWYRQSLGQGPEFLIYFQGTGAADDSGLPNDRFFAVRPEGSVSTLKIQRTERGDSAVYLCASSLMGGTGTQYFGPGTRLLVL.